The 14 T cell receptor beta chains below all came from one sample that was sequenced in a study of CD8+CD57+ T cells in acquired aplastic anemia. Genomic DNA served as template for TCR beta VDJ and CDR3 profiling. TCRdb independently ran MiXCR on the reads; one entry per CDR3 protein. The sample includes tens of thousands of distinct CDR3 sequences, around half of them seen just once. Specimen: sorted CD4+, CD8+, or CD8+CD57+ T cells (not recorded which) from PBMCs. These receptors were collected from a human donor in good health, serving as a control.

This clonotype has a count of ten or more. This chain joins TRBV9 and TRBJ2-1; D gene ambiguous. The CDR3 runs to 13 residues. In germline, CDR1 is SGDLS, CDR2 YYNGEE. Trimming took off 0 bases at V and 7 bases at J, with 8 bases between the two ends. CDR3 sequence (DNA): TGTGCCAGCAGCGTAGACTCGTGGAATGAGCAGTTCTTC. It codes for CASSVDSWNEQFF.

This chain joins TRBV7-2 and TRBJ2-2; D remains ambiguous. This CDR3 spans 14 amino acids. V dropped 0 bases and J dropped 6 bases, with 8 bases sitting between them. CDR1 and CDR2 (germline): SGHTA, FQGNSA. Written as DNA, the CDR3 is TGTGCCAGCAGCTTAGCTGGCAGGTCCGGGGAGCTGTTTTTT. Translating it yields CASSLAGRSGELFF.

The sample holds a few counts of this clonotype. The chain couples TRBV7-2 to TRBJ1-2; D might be TRBD1 (5 bases). The CDR3 runs to 14 residues. Germline values: CDR1 SGHTA, CDR2 FQGNSA. V was shortened by 5 bases and J by 3 bases, with 13 bases between the two germline ends. Written as DNA, the CDR3 is TGTGCCAGCAGCCCCTCGGGACGGGACTATGGCTACACCTTC. This translates into CASSPSGRDYGYTF.

The J gene is TRBJ1-4, the V gene TRBV20-1; 10 nucleotides line up with TRBD1. The V segment lost 5 bases and the J segment 10 bases; nucleotides outside the gene matches: 7. Germline V gene data show CDR1 as DFQATT and CDR2 as SNEGSKA (reference sequence). The CDR3 totals 13 residues. The CDR3 nucleotides read TGCAGTGCTGTGGATTGGACAGGGGGAAAACTGTTTTTT. Its translation is CSAVDWTGGKLFF.

The V and J genes are TRBV4-3 and TRBJ2-7; 8 bases line up with TRBD2. Germline lookup yields CDR1 LGHNA and CDR2 YSLEER. The V segment lost 0 bases and the J segment 3 bases; nucleotides outside the gene matches: 7. This CDR3 is 16 amino acids long. The CDR3 coding sequence is TGCGCCAGCAGCCAAGAGACGGCGGGGGGCTACTACGAGCAGTACTTC. Protein product: CASSQETAGGYYEQYF.

In this sample, this clonotype turned up once. V gene TRBV5-1 combines with J gene TRBJ2-7; 9 nucleotides agree with TRBD1. Germline CDR1 and CDR2: SGHRS and YFSETQ. J lost 5 bases, V lost 0 bases, and 6 bases had no gene match. The CDR3 loop spans 15 amino acids. CDR3 sequence: CASSLGGTGTHEQYF. Here the CDR3 DNA reads TGCGCCAGCAGCTTGGGAGGGACAGGGACCCACGAGCAGTACTTC.

The chain has TRBV6-1 and TRBJ1-2; TRBD1 agrees at 9 bases. The ends lost 5 bases at V and 8 bases at J; junction bases unmatched: 6. The CDR3 totals 13 residues. Germline CDR1 is MNHNS and CDR2 is SASEGT. The CDR3 reads CASSTGGFYGYTF. The CDR3 nucleotides are TGTGCCAGCAGTACAGGGGGCTTCTACGGCTACACCTTC.

This clonotype was counted only a few times. The chain couples TRBV24-1 to TRBJ1-1, with 7 nucleotides matching TRBD1. Trimming took 4 bases from V and 4 from J; bases not matched to a gene: 11. The CDR3 length is 16 residues. CDR1 and CDR2 from the germline V gene are KGHDR and SFDVKD. The CDR3 DNA sequence: TGTGCCACCAGTGACCGAAGACAGGGTTTGGGCACTGAAGCTTTCTTT. It yields the protein CATSDRRQGLGTEAFF.

The CDR3 protein is CATSRAKTRDGYTF. The CDR3 nucleotides read TGTGCCACCAGCAGAGCCAAGACGCGGGATGGCTACACCTTC. V is TRBV15 and J is TRBJ1-2; D gene uncertain. The germline gives CDR1 LNHNV, CDR2 YYDKDF (reference sequence). CDR3 size: 14 residues. Trimming removed 1 base at V and 6 bases at J, with 12 bases between.

This clonotype was seen at least ten times. The chain couples TRBV12-3 or TRBV12-4 to TRBJ2-7, with 7 nucleotides matching TRBD1. There are 15 residues in the CDR3. V was clipped by 6 bases and J by 3 bases; unmatched bases: 11. CDR3 in amino acids: CASSQGEGQYYEQYF. DNA for the CDR3: TGTGCCAGCAGCCAAGGAGAGGGACAGTACTACGAGCAGTACTTC.

The chain combines TRBV7-2 with TRBJ1-6; D remains unclear. Per the germline V gene, CDR1 is SGHTA and CDR2 is FQGNSA. This CDR3 contains 14 residues. The V end lost 5 bases, the J end lost 9 bases, and 14 bases lay between the germline ends. The CDR3, as DNA: TGTGCCAGCAGCCCGTCGTCTCGGAGTTCACCCCTCCACTTT. Protein: CASSPSSRSSPLHF.

There are a few counts of this clonotype. The chain employs TRBV29-1 and TRBJ2-1, with a tentative D call TRBD1 (5 bases). Germline CDR1 reads SQVTM; CDR2 reads ANQGSEA. V lost 3 bases and J 13 bases, leaving 22 bases between the germline ends. The CDR3 runs to 14 residues. This chain's CDR3 is CSVESQGTYNKQFF. CDR3 coding DNA: TGCAGCGTTGAGAGTCAGGGAACCTACAATAAACAGTTCTTC.

The chain joins TRBV10-3 to TRBJ2-1; D is ambiguous. Trimming cost V 3 bases and J 1 base, with 10 bases left between them. The germline CDR1 and CDR2 sequences are ENHRY and SYGVKD. The length of the CDR3 is 15 residues. The CDR3 DNA reads as TGTGCCATCAGTGATGCAGATAAGTCCTACAATGAGCAGTTCTTC. Translating gives CAISDADKSYNEQFF.

The chain recombines TRBV7-6 with TRBJ2-5; no clear D. The CDR3 has 12 amino acids. Per the germline V gene, CDR1 is SGHVS and CDR2 is FNYEAQ. V was cut by 3 bases and J by 6 bases, with 8 bases left in between. This CDR3 is CASSLRLQTQYF. In nucleotides, the CDR3 is TGTGCCAGCAGCTTGCGGTTGCAGACCCAGTACTTC.